The entry below describes one T cell receptor (beta chain). The data stem from a study of blood T cell repertoires in COVID-19. Study overall: PBMCs, B-cell-depleted T cells, or T cells were the source of the cDNA or gDNA that made up the material.

With V trimmed by 0 bases and J by 0 bases, 5 bases remained unmatched. The CDR3 spans 16 residues. Germline lookup yields CDR1 SGHAT and CDR2 FQNNGV. Under the authors' procedure: Reference gene primers were amplified, and this amplification served to estimate nucleated cell counts. Sequenced by immunoSEQ multiplex PCR; TCRdb stores in-frame clones only, minus some. The D gene and trimming were derived from the DNA, and the V and J assignments and clone size from that table. The data contain 100,000 to 120,000 clones, around 85% of them singletons. The receptor was isolated from a human donor in a cohort sampled during active COVID-19. Sequences were obtained from peripheral blood. The rearrangement joins TRBV11-2 to TRBJ2-7; TRBD2 aligns across 7 bases. Here the CDR3 reads CASSLETGGSSYEQYF. CDR3 DNA: TGTGCCAGCAGCTTAGAGACGGGGGGAAGCTCCTACGAGCAGTACTTC.